A selection of T cell receptor beta chains follows, all from one sample in a study of memory CD8 T cells in hepatitis C reinfection. The method was immunoSEQ multiplex PCR; TCRdb's version includes in-frame clones alone and lacks a portion of them. The sample gives some 5,000 clones, about 87% of which show up once; 26% is in the top ten. Material: naive CD8+ T cells sorted from blood. The receptor set was obtained from a man in his forties or fifties with hepatitis C virus infection. Both conserved end residues are part of each CDR3. Fields, in order: J gene, clone size, V gene, D gene, CDR3 protein, CDR3 DNA. D genes are given only for firm matches. For some rows the clone size is stated as once, few or many, or as a class when expanded; others skip it.

>TRBJ2-7|-|TRBV7-2|-
CASSLGGTFSYEQYF
TGTGCCAGCAGCTTAGGCGGTACGTTCTCCTACGAGCAGTACTTC
>TRBJ2-2|-|TRBV14|-
CASSRGGTGELFF
TGTGCCAGCAGCCGGGGAGGCACCGGGGAGCTGTTTTTT
>TRBJ2-7|-|TRBV11-3|TRBD2
CASQWTSGDYEQYF
TGTGCCAGCCAATGGACTAGCGGGGACTACGAGCAGTACTTC
>TRBJ2-2|-|TRBV9|TRBD2
CASSFLAGEGTGELFF
TGTGCCAGCAGCTTTTTAGCGGGAGAAGGAACCGGGGAGCTGTTTTTT
>TRBJ2-7|-|TRBV27|TRBD2
CASSLSGRSYEQYF
TGTGCCAGCAGTTTAAGCGGGAGGTCCTACGAGCAGTACTTC
>TRBJ1-1|-|TRBV27|-
CASSFGMGAEAFF
TGTGCCAGCAGTTTTGGTATGGGCGCTGAAGCTTTCTTT
>TRBJ1-2|-|TRBV28|-
CASTTLAGAGASNYGYTF
TGTGCCAGCACCACCCTCGCGGGAGCAGGAGCCTCTAACTATGGCTACACCTTC
>TRBJ2-5|few|TRBV6-1|TRBD2
CASSGGTSGSRETQYF
TGTGCCAGCAGTGGGGGGACTAGCGGGAGTCGGGAGACCCAGTACTTC
>TRBJ1-2|-|TRBV27|TRBD1
CASSFWTGWRKNYGYTF
TGTGCCAGCAGTTTCTGGACAGGTTGGAGAAAGAACTATGGCTACACCTTC
>TRBJ1-4|few|TRBV30|TRBD1
CAWSLTGGAESNEKLFF
TGTGCCTGGAGTCTTACAGGGGGCGCGGAGTCTAATGAAAAACTGTTTTTT
>TRBJ1-1|-|TRBV13|-
CASTWTANTEAFF
TGTGCCAGCACCTGGACAGCGAACACTGAAGCTTTCTTT
>TRBJ1-2|-|TRBV27|TRBD1
CASSFAVAGGEVLYGYTF
TGTGCCAGCAGTTTTGCTGTGGCAGGGGGTGAAGTCCTCTATGGCTACACCTTC
>TRBJ2-7|-|TRBV4-1|TRBD1
CASSPDRDSYEQYF
TGCGCCAGCAGCCCGGACAGGGACTCCTACGAGCAGTACTTC
>TRBJ2-7|few|TRBV10-3|TRBD2
CAISDAGVEYEQYF
TGTGCCATCAGTGATGCGGGAGTGGAGTACGAGCAGTACTTC
>TRBJ2-2|-|TRBV7-7|-
CASSSKLPGELFF
TGTGCTAGCAGCTCAAAACTACCCGGGGAGCTGTTTTTT
>TRBJ1-1|-|TRBV4-1|TRBD1
CASSQVPTGDTEAFF
TGCGCCAGCAGCCAAGTTCCTACAGGGGACACTGAAGCTTTCTTT
>TRBJ1-1|-|TRBV27|TRBD1
CASSLGQGTGDTEAFF
TGTGCCAGCAGCCTAGGACAGGGGACCGGAGACACTGAAGCTTTCTTT
>TRBJ1-2|-|TRBV27|TRBD1
CASSRDRGLSGYTF
TGTGCCAGCAGTCGCGACAGGGGGTTAAGTGGCTACACCTTC
>TRBJ2-7|-|TRBV5-6|-
CASSLFMEGHLDEQYF
TGTGCCAGCAGCTTGTTTATGGAGGGGCATTTGGACGAGCAGTACTTC